Listed below are T cell receptor beta chains from one sample, sequenced in a study of early T cells in non-severe SARS-CoV-2 infection. TCRdb reanalysed the 5' RACE reads using MiXCR and keeps one entry per CDR3 protein. Here the sample spans nearly 30,000 distinct CDR3 sequences, approximately 5.4% being singletons. Sequences were obtained from whole blood. The receptors come from an adult who was a healthcare worker with PCR-confirmed SARS-CoV-2 infection or an uninfected control (not recorded which). CDR3s include the opening cysteine and the closing phenylalanine or tryptophan. D genes are given only for firm matches. Size values are once, few and many counts, or a class for expanded clones, and some rows have none.

TRBJ2-2	-	TRBV2	many	CASSPHDSSGELFF	TGTGCCAGCAGTCCTCATGACTCCTCCGGGGAGCTGTTTTTT
TRBJ2-7	TRBD1	TRBV11-3	few	CASSEQTGTGDYEQYF	TGTGCCAGCAGCGAACAGACCGGGACAGGGGACTACGAGCAGTACTTC
TRBJ1-5	TRBD1	TRBV4-1	many	CASSPGQDNQPQHF	TGCGCCAGCAGCCCCGGACAGGACAATCAGCCCCAGCATTTT
TRBJ1-1	-	TRBV14	-	CASSQGQASVENTEAFF	TGTGCCAGCAGCCAAGGTCAGGCATCCGTCGAGAACACTGAAGCTTTCTTT
TRBJ2-2	-	TRBV20-1	many	CSASPGFTGELFF	TGCAGTGCTAGTCCAGGGTTTACCGGGGAGCTGTTTTTT
TRBJ1-5	TRBD1	TRBV5-5	many	CASSRGQSSNQPQHF	TGTGCCAGCAGCCGGGGACAGTCTAGCAATCAGCCCCAGCATTTT
TRBJ1-6	TRBD1	TRBV7-9	many	CASRDRDGVGPLHF	TGTGCCAGCCGGGACAGGGATGGGGTTGGGCCCCTCCACTTT
TRBJ2-2	-	TRBV20-1	few	CSANRELSGELFF	TGCAGTGCAAACAGGGAGTTGAGCGGGGAGCTGTTTTTT
TRBJ2-2	-	TRBV28	many	CASSRVNTGELFF	TGTGCCAGCAGTCGGGTCAACACCGGGGAGCTGTTTTTT
TRBJ2-5	-	TRBV11-2	-	CASAPLWRGTETQYF	TGTGCCAGCGCCCCTCTTTGGAGGGGGACGGAGACCCAGTACTTC
TRBJ2-5	-	TRBV20-1	few	CSARGGVETQYF	TGCAGTGCTAGAGGGGGCGTCGAGACCCAGTACTTC
TRBJ2-5	TRBD1	TRBV10-2	many	CASSGTGLETQYF	TGCGCCAGCAGTGGGACAGGTTTGGAGACCCAGTACTTC
TRBJ2-7	-	TRBV5-1	many	CASSYTGTYEQYF	TGCGCCAGCAGCTACACAGGAACCTACGAGCAGTACTTC
TRBJ2-7	-	TRBV4-3	many	CASSQVLGTYEQYF	TGCGCCAGCAGCCAAGTTCTAGGAACCTACGAGCAGTACTTC
TRBJ2-5	TRBD2	TRBV27	few	CASRQAGNQETQYF	TGTGCCAGCAGGCAAGCGGGGAATCAAGAGACCCAGTACTTC
TRBJ2-1	-	TRBV11-2	many	CASSTQTSYNEQFF	TGTGCCAGCAGCACACAGACTTCCTACAATGAGCAGTTCTTC
TRBJ2-3	-	TRBV9	many	CASSVVGGLGGGDTQYF	TGTGCCAGCAGCGTGGTCGGGGGCTTAGGAGGTGGAGATACGCAGTATTTT
TRBJ2-2	TRBD1	TRBV7-2	many	CASSIQGAVTGELFF	TGTGCCAGCAGCATCCAGGGGGCTGTCACCGGGGAGCTGTTTTTT
TRBJ2-7	TRBD1	TRBV7-6	-	CASSLGDSSSYEQYF	TGTGCCAGCAGCTTAGGGGACAGTAGCTCCTACGAGCAGTACTTC
TRBJ2-2	-	TRBV20-1	many	CSAEGQGNPSNTGELFF	TGCAGTGCCGAAGGCCAGGGAAACCCCTCGAACACCGGGGAGCTGTTTTTT
TRBJ2-5	TRBD1	TRBV12-3/TRBV12-4	many	CASSGTGETQPQYF	TGTGCCAGCAGTGGGACAGGGGAAACCCAGCCCCAGTACTTC
TRBJ2-5	TRBD1	TRBV5-1	many	CASSTGQGRETQYF	TGCGCCAGCAGCACCGGACAGGGACGAGAGACCCAGTACTTC
TRBJ2-6	-	TRBV29-1	many	CSVESLGAGANVLTF	TGCAGCGTTGAATCGTTGGGAGCCGGGGCCAACGTCCTGACTTTC
TRBJ1-6	TRBD1	TRBV18	medium-sized	CASSPDPGQGNSPLHF	TGTGCCAGCTCACCAGACCCAGGACAGGGAAATTCACCCCTCCACTTT
TRBJ1-2	TRBD1	TRBV19	many	CASSMGTGGPYGYTF	TGTGCCAGTAGTATGGGGACAGGGGGCCCCTATGGCTACACCTTC
TRBJ2-7	TRBD2	TRBV7-2	many	CASSKSGLAGGYEQYF	TGTGCCAGCAGCAAATCGGGACTAGCGGGGGGTTACGAGCAGTACTTC
TRBJ1-4	-	TRBV10-2	many	CASSSRVRNEKLFF	TGCGCCAGCAGTTCCAGGGTCCGGAATGAAAAACTGTTTTTT
TRBJ2-3	-	TRBV29-1	few	CSVGGSDTQYF	TGCAGCGTTGGGGGGTCAGATACGCAGTATTTT
TRBJ1-1	-	TRBV6-2/TRBV6-3	-	CASGDAGDTEAFF	TGTGCCAGCGGTGACGCGGGGGACACTGAAGCTTTCTTT
TRBJ2-2	-	TRBV7-6	many	CASSSDGNTGELFF	TGTGCCAGCAGTTCGGACGGAAACACCGGGGAGCTGTTTTTT
TRBJ2-1	TRBD1	TRBV10-3	-	CAIRSGTGDEQFF	TGTGCCATCCGTTCCGGGACAGGGGATGAGCAGTTCTTC
TRBJ2-2	-	TRBV30	-	CAWSPLYPGSTGELFF	TGTGCCTGGAGTCCCTTATACCCAGGGAGTACCGGGGAGCTGTTTTTT
TRBJ2-6	-	TRBV11-2	many	CASSPQNQRSGANVLTF	TGTGCCAGCAGCCCGCAAAATCAACGCTCAGGGGCCAACGTCCTGACTTTC
TRBJ2-1	-	TRBV2	-	CASVLADEQFF	TGTGCCAGCGTGCTAGCCGATGAGCAGTTCTTC
TRBJ1-2	TRBD1	TRBV18	many	CASSPPGAGGAKGGYTF	TGTGCCAGCTCACCACCGGGAGCAGGGGGCGCGAAGGGTGGCTACACCTTC
TRBJ2-5	TRBD2	TRBV7-6	many	CASSTSGSGETQYF	TGTGCCAGCTCAACTAGCGGGAGTGGCGAGACCCAGTACTTC
TRBJ2-5	-	TRBV4-3	few	CASSQVSGETQYF	TGCGCCAGCAGCCAAGTGAGCGGCGAGACCCAGTACTTC
TRBJ2-2	TRBD2	TRBV20-1	many	CSAMSPPGLAAESNTGELFF	TGCAGTGCTATGTCCCCACCGGGACTAGCGGCCGAATCGAACACCGGGGAGCTGTTTTTT
TRBJ1-1	-	TRBV7-2	many	CASSLRRNTEAFF	TGTGCCAGCAGCTTACGCAGGAACACTGAAGCTTTCTTT
TRBJ2-1	-	TRBV7-9	-	CASSLRTDNEQFF	TGTGCCAGCAGCTTAAGGACAGACAATGAGCAGTTCTTC
TRBJ2-1	-	TRBV29-1	-	CSVWDFNEQFF	TGCAGCGTGTGGGACTTCAATGAGCAGTTCTTC
TRBJ2-3	TRBD2	TRBV4-3	many	CASSQLAGGGTDTQYF	TGCGCCAGCAGCCAGCTAGCGGGAGGTGGCACAGATACGCAGTATTTT
TRBJ2-1	TRBD2	TRBV6-2/TRBV6-3	many	CASSPEAGGSGEQFF	TGTGCCAGCAGCCCCGAGGCGGGAGGGTCGGGTGAGCAGTTCTTC
TRBJ1-5	-	TRBV12-3/TRBV12-4	many	CASSMGIVGQPQHF	TGTGCCAGCAGTATGGGGATTGTAGGACAGCCCCAGCATTTT
TRBJ2-5	-	TRBV7-6	many	CASSLALRLPQETQYF	TGTGCCAGCAGCTTAGCGCTTCGACTTCCTCAAGAGACCCAGTACTTC
TRBJ2-7	-	TRBV7-9	-	CASSPVGGGFLYF	TGTGCCAGCAGCCCCGTCGGAGGGGGTTTCTTGTACTTC